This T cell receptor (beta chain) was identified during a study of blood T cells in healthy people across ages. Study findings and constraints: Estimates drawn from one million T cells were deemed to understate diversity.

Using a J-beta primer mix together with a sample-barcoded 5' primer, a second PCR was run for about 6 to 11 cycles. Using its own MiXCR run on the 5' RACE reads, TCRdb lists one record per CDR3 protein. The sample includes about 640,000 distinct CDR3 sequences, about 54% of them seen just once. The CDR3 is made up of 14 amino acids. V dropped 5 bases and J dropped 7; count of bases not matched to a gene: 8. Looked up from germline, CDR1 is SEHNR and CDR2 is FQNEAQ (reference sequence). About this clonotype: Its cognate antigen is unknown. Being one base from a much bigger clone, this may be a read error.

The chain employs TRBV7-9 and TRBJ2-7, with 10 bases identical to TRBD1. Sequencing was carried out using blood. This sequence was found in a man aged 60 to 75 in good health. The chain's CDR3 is CASSAGTGEGEQYF. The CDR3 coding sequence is TGTGCCAGCAGCGCAGGGACAGGGGAGGGTGAGCAGTACTTC.